These T cell receptor beta chains were read from a single sample in a study of early T cells in non-severe SARS-CoV-2 infection. One entry per CDR3 protein results from TCRdb running MiXCR on the 5' RACE reads. The repertoire holds some 52,000 distinct CDR3 sequences, with 8% to 10% as singletons. Input material: whole blood. The receptors originated from an adult who was a healthcare worker with PCR-confirmed SARS-CoV-2 infection or an uninfected control (not recorded which). Both conserved end residues are part of each CDR3. Each record gives: D gene, clone size, V gene, J gene, CDR3 protein, CDR3 DNA. A D gene is named only where the DNA matches it firmly. For some rows the clone size is stated as once, few or many, or as a class when expanded; others skip it.

d_gene: TRBD1
abundance: many
v_gene: TRBV20-1
j_gene: TRBJ2-2
CDR3aa: CSARPSGGGTGELFF
CDR3nt: TGCAGTGCTAGACCTTCAGGGGGCGGCACCGGGGAGCTGTTTTTT

d_gene: NA
abundance: many
v_gene: TRBV18
j_gene: TRBJ2-1
CDR3aa: CASSPRTASSSYNEQFF
CDR3nt: TGTGCCAGCTCACCCCGAACGGCTTCCAGCTCCTACAATGAGCAGTTCTTC

d_gene: NA
abundance: many
v_gene: TRBV27
j_gene: TRBJ1-1
CDR3aa: CATQIRRLSNTEAFF
CDR3nt: TGTGCCACTCAAATTCGGAGGCTTTCAAACACTGAAGCTTTCTTT

d_gene: NA
abundance: NA
v_gene: TRBV28
j_gene: TRBJ2-7
CDR3aa: CASSPPFLHEQYF
CDR3nt: TGTGCCAGCAGTCCCCCGTTCCTCCACGAGCAGTACTTC

d_gene: TRBD1
abundance: few
v_gene: TRBV5-6
j_gene: TRBJ2-7
CDR3aa: CASSLDPGGNSYEQYF
CDR3nt: TGTGCCAGCAGCTTGGACCCAGGGGGAAATTCCTACGAGCAGTACTTC

d_gene: NA
abundance: many
v_gene: TRBV7-7
j_gene: TRBJ2-2
CDR3aa: CASRPTVTGELFF
CDR3nt: TGTGCTAGCAGACCGACAGTCACCGGGGAGCTGTTTTTT

d_gene: TRBD2
abundance: many
v_gene: TRBV6-2/TRBV6-3
j_gene: TRBJ2-7
CDR3aa: CASSTHSGKDEQYF
CDR3nt: TGTGCCAGCAGTACCCATAGCGGGAAGGACGAGCAGTACTTC

d_gene: TRBD2
abundance: few
v_gene: TRBV7-6
j_gene: TRBJ2-1
CDR3aa: CASSLAGTSGGNEQFF
CDR3nt: TGTGCCAGCAGCTTAGCCGGGACTAGCGGGGGCAATGAGCAGTTCTTC

d_gene: NA
abundance: many
v_gene: TRBV28
j_gene: TRBJ1-2
CDR3aa: CASSASGTEYGYTF
CDR3nt: TGTGCCAGCAGTGCCTCCGGGACTGAGTATGGCTACACCTTC

d_gene: TRBD1
abundance: many
v_gene: TRBV29-1
j_gene: TRBJ2-1
CDR3aa: CSVEGGQKTYNEQFF
CDR3nt: TGCAGCGTTGAAGGGGGACAGAAAACTTACAATGAGCAGTTCTTC

d_gene: TRBD1
abundance: few
v_gene: TRBV28
j_gene: TRBJ2-3
CDR3aa: CASSLRDRATDTQYF
CDR3nt: TGTGCCAGCAGTTTAAGGGACAGGGCAACAGATACGCAGTATTTT

d_gene: NA
abundance: many
v_gene: TRBV6-6
j_gene: TRBJ1-2
CDR3aa: CASSGTGGYTF
CDR3nt: TGTGCCAGCAGTGGGACTGGTGGCTACACCTTC

d_gene: NA
abundance: NA
v_gene: TRBV12-3/TRBV12-4
j_gene: TRBJ2-7
CDR3aa: CASSTEFVHEQYF
CDR3nt: TGTGCCAGCAGCACAGAGTTCGTGCACGAGCAGTACTTC

d_gene: NA
abundance: many
v_gene: TRBV20-1
j_gene: TRBJ1-6
CDR3aa: CSASRGERDSPLHF
CDR3nt: TGCAGTGCTAGCCGGGGGGAACGGGATTCACCCCTCCACTTT

d_gene: TRBD1
abundance: NA
v_gene: TRBV7-2
j_gene: TRBJ2-7
CDR3aa: CASSLTGFHEQYF
CDR3nt: TGTGCCAGCAGCTTGACAGGGTTCCACGAGCAGTACTTC

d_gene: NA
abundance: few
v_gene: TRBV7-2
j_gene: TRBJ2-5
CDR3aa: CASSPQSTQYF
CDR3nt: TGTGCCAGCAGCCCTCAGTCTACCCAGTACTTC

d_gene: NA
abundance: many
v_gene: TRBV9
j_gene: TRBJ2-4
CDR3aa: CASSPEVAKNIQYF
CDR3nt: TGTGCCAGCAGCCCCGAGGTAGCCAAAAACATTCAGTACTTC

d_gene: NA
abundance: many
v_gene: TRBV4-1
j_gene: TRBJ1-5
CDR3aa: CASSQERQTNSNQPQHF
CDR3nt: TGCGCCAGCAGCCAAGAAAGGCAGACTAATAGCAATCAGCCCCAGCATTTT

d_gene: NA
abundance: many
v_gene: TRBV6-1
j_gene: TRBJ2-3
CDR3aa: CAIGPSEAAYF
CDR3nt: TGTGCCATCGGACCCTCCGAAGCGGCGTATTTT

d_gene: NA
abundance: medium-sized
v_gene: TRBV10-3
j_gene: TRBJ2-7
CDR3aa: CAISGDLHEQYF
CDR3nt: TGTGCCATCAGTGGGGACCTACATGAGCAGTACTTC

d_gene: NA
abundance: many
v_gene: TRBV9
j_gene: TRBJ1-1
CDR3aa: CASSVGPREGTEAFF
CDR3nt: TGTGCCAGCAGCGTAGGGCCAAGGGAGGGCACTGAAGCTTTCTTT

d_gene: NA
abundance: many
v_gene: TRBV5-4
j_gene: TRBJ1-1
CDR3aa: CASSLGRETSYEAFF
CDR3nt: TGTGCCAGCAGCTTGGGGCGAGAGACGAGTTATGAAGCTTTCTTT

d_gene: NA
abundance: NA
v_gene: TRBV4-1
j_gene: TRBJ2-1
CDR3aa: CASSQEGLGNSNEQFF
CDR3nt: TGCGCCAGCAGCCAAGAAGGACTGGGGAACTCCAATGAGCAGTTCTTC

d_gene: TRBD2
abundance: many
v_gene: TRBV7-2
j_gene: TRBJ2-7
CDR3aa: CASSFSSGRDGEQYF
CDR3nt: TGTGCCAGCAGCTTTAGTAGCGGGAGAGACGGCGAGCAGTACTTC

d_gene: NA
abundance: NA
v_gene: TRBV27
j_gene: TRBJ1-2
CDR3aa: CASSPLLSGTTNYGYTF
CDR3nt: TGTGCCAGCAGTCCACTCCTTTCAGGCACGACAAACTATGGCTACACCTTC

d_gene: TRBD1
abundance: NA
v_gene: TRBV27
j_gene: TRBJ1-2
CDR3aa: CASSLSETGGPYGYTF
CDR3nt: TGTGCCAGCAGTTTATCGGAGACAGGGGGTCCCTATGGCTACACCTTC

d_gene: NA
abundance: many
v_gene: TRBV21-1
j_gene: TRBJ2-1
CDR3aa: CASSPSGSSKNEQFF
CDR3nt: TGTGCCAGCAGCCCGAGCGGGAGTTCTAAGAATGAGCAGTTCTTC

d_gene: TRBD1
abundance: many
v_gene: TRBV6-6
j_gene: TRBJ2-1
CDR3aa: CASTYGTGSSYNEQFF
CDR3nt: TGTGCCAGCACCTACGGGACAGGGAGCTCCTACAATGAGCAGTTCTTC

d_gene: TRBD1
abundance: NA
v_gene: TRBV5-4
j_gene: TRBJ2-3
CDR3aa: CASSAPGQGLYF
CDR3nt: TGTGCCAGCAGCGCACCGGGACAGGGACTGTATTTT

d_gene: TRBD1
abundance: many
v_gene: TRBV5-1
j_gene: TRBJ1-2
CDR3aa: CASSLVQGGNYGYTF
CDR3nt: TGCGCCAGCAGCTTGGTCCAGGGGGGAAACTATGGCTACACCTTC

d_gene: NA
abundance: NA
v_gene: TRBV3-1
j_gene: TRBJ1-2
CDR3aa: CASSRGKDGYTF
CDR3nt: TGTGCCAGCTCCCGGGGCAAGGATGGCTACACCTTC

d_gene: NA
abundance: many
v_gene: TRBV6-2/TRBV6-3
j_gene: TRBJ2-3
CDR3aa: CASSSRHIVRTDTQYF
CDR3nt: TGTGCCAGCAGTTCTCGCCACATCGTTCGCACAGATACGCAGTATTTT

d_gene: TRBD1
abundance: many
v_gene: TRBV7-9
j_gene: TRBJ1-5
CDR3aa: CASSVGGQGEQPQHF
CDR3nt: TGTGCCAGCAGCGTAGGGGGACAGGGCGAACAGCCCCAGCATTTT

d_gene: NA
abundance: NA
v_gene: TRBV20-1
j_gene: TRBJ2-6
CDR3aa: CSATAAGPGANVLTF
CDR3nt: TGCAGTGCTACAGCGGCAGGGCCTGGGGCCAACGTCCTGACTTTC

d_gene: TRBD2
abundance: many
v_gene: TRBV28
j_gene: TRBJ2-2
CDR3aa: CASNLGGANTGELFF
CDR3nt: TGTGCCAGCAACTTGGGGGGGGCGAACACCGGGGAGCTGTTTTTT

d_gene: NA
abundance: many
v_gene: TRBV28
j_gene: TRBJ2-5
CDR3aa: CASQGGQETQYF
CDR3nt: TGTGCAAGCCAGGGAGGCCAAGAGACCCAGTACTTC

d_gene: NA
abundance: few
v_gene: TRBV2
j_gene: TRBJ2-3
CDR3aa: CASFNSGWSDTQYF
CDR3nt: TGTGCCAGCTTCAACAGCGGGTGGTCAGATACGCAGTATTTT

d_gene: TRBD2
abundance: NA
v_gene: TRBV3-1
j_gene: TRBJ2-3
CDR3aa: CASSQVAGGTDTQYF
CDR3nt: TGTGCCAGCAGCCAAGTTGCGGGAGGCACAGATACGCAGTATTTT

d_gene: NA
abundance: NA
v_gene: TRBV3-1
j_gene: TRBJ1-4
CDR3aa: CASSPLTRGTDEKLFF
CDR3nt: TGTGCCAGCAGCCCTTTAACGCGGGGGACGGATGAAAAACTGTTTTTT

d_gene: TRBD1
abundance: few
v_gene: TRBV27
j_gene: TRBJ1-1
CDR3aa: CASSYKGANTEAFF
CDR3nt: TGTGCCAGCAGTTACAAGGGGGCGAACACTGAAGCTTTCTTT

d_gene: NA
abundance: many
v_gene: TRBV19
j_gene: TRBJ1-2
CDR3aa: CASLSPLYGYTF
CDR3nt: TGTGCCAGCCTTTCCCCCCTCTATGGCTACACCTTC

d_gene: NA
abundance: many
v_gene: TRBV5-1
j_gene: TRBJ2-3
CDR3aa: CASRGGAQPSDTQYF
CDR3nt: TGCGCCAGCAGAGGGGGGGCGCAACCATCGGATACGCAGTATTTT

d_gene: TRBD2
abundance: NA
v_gene: TRBV20-1
j_gene: TRBJ2-7
CDR3aa: CSARDPAGGPYEQYF
CDR3nt: TGCAGTGCTAGAGATCCCGCGGGAGGGCCCTACGAGCAGTACTTC

d_gene: NA
abundance: NA
v_gene: TRBV11-2
j_gene: TRBJ2-1
CDR3aa: CASSLVRDHAYNEQFF
CDR3nt: TGTGCCAGCAGCTTAGTCCGGGACCATGCCTACAATGAGCAGTTCTTC

d_gene: NA
abundance: few
v_gene: TRBV14
j_gene: TRBJ2-1
CDR3aa: CASSQDARSYNEQFF
CDR3nt: TGTGCCAGCAGCCAAGACGCTCGCTCCTACAATGAGCAGTTCTTC

d_gene: NA
abundance: many
v_gene: TRBV9
j_gene: TRBJ2-2
CDR3aa: CASSVTPGSGELFF
CDR3nt: TGTGCCAGCAGCGTAACCCCAGGGTCTGGGGAGCTGTTTTTT

d_gene: NA
abundance: NA
v_gene: TRBV3-1
j_gene: TRBJ2-5
CDR3aa: CASSQDRPEETQYF
CDR3nt: TGTGCCAGCAGCCAAGATAGGCCAGAGGAGACCCAGTACTTC

d_gene: NA
abundance: NA
v_gene: TRBV14
j_gene: TRBJ1-3
CDR3aa: CASSQDLRAPGNTIYF
CDR3nt: TGTGCCAGCAGCCAAGATCTAAGGGCACCTGGAAACACCATATATTTT

d_gene: TRBD2
abundance: few
v_gene: TRBV19
j_gene: TRBJ2-1
CDR3aa: CASSIAQAGGYNEQFF
CDR3nt: TGTGCCAGTAGTATTGCCCAAGCGGGAGGGTACAATGAGCAGTTCTTC

d_gene: TRBD2
abundance: many
v_gene: TRBV6-5
j_gene: TRBJ2-2
CDR3aa: CASSYSPGGSRATGELFF
CDR3nt: TGTGCCAGCAGTTACTCACCTGGCGGGAGTCGAGCAACCGGGGAGCTGTTTTTT

d_gene: NA
abundance: few
v_gene: TRBV20-1
j_gene: TRBJ2-7
CDR3aa: CSASGLFYEQYF
CDR3nt: TGCAGTGCTAGTGGGCTATTTTACGAGCAGTACTTC

d_gene: NA
abundance: many
v_gene: TRBV20-1
j_gene: TRBJ2-5
CDR3aa: CSSSGAIGLETQYF
CDR3nt: TGCAGTAGTAGCGGAGCTATCGGTCTGGAGACCCAGTACTTC

d_gene: TRBD1
abundance: few
v_gene: TRBV25-1
j_gene: TRBJ1-1
CDR3aa: CASAGGGAVFTEAFF
CDR3nt: TGTGCCAGCGCCGGAGGGGGCGCGGTGTTCACTGAAGCTTTCTTT

d_gene: NA
abundance: NA
v_gene: TRBV10-3
j_gene: TRBJ2-7
CDR3aa: CAISEKGSEQYF
CDR3nt: TGTGCCATCAGTGAAAAAGGGTCGGAGCAGTACTTC

d_gene: TRBD1
abundance: NA
v_gene: TRBV29-1
j_gene: TRBJ2-6
CDR3aa: CSVLGTAGANVLTF
CDR3nt: TGCAGCGTGCTCGGGACAGCTGGGGCCAACGTCCTGACTTTC

d_gene: NA
abundance: few
v_gene: TRBV3-1
j_gene: TRBJ2-1
CDR3aa: CASSQFGGDYNEQFF
CDR3nt: TGTGCCAGCAGCCAATTCGGGGGTGACTACAATGAGCAGTTCTTC

d_gene: NA
abundance: many
v_gene: TRBV5-1
j_gene: TRBJ2-7
CDR3aa: CASSWPVTGRTHEQYF
CDR3nt: TGCGCCAGCAGCTGGCCGGTTACGGGACGGACCCACGAGCAGTACTTC

d_gene: NA
abundance: many
v_gene: TRBV27
j_gene: TRBJ2-2
CDR3aa: CASSFLGAGELFF
CDR3nt: TGTGCCAGCAGTTTTTTAGGGGCCGGGGAGCTGTTTTTT